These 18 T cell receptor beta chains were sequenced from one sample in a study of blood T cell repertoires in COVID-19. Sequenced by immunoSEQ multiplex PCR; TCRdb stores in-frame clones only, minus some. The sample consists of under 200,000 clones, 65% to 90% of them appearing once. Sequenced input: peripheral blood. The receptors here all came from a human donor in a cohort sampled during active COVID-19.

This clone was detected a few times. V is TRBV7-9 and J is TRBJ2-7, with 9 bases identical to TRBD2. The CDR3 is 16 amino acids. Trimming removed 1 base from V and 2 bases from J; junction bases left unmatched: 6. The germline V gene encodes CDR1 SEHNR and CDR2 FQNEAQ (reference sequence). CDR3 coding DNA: TGTGCCAGCAGCTTAGAATATAGCGGGAGACCCTACGAGCAGTACTTC. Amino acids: CASSLEYSGRPYEQYF. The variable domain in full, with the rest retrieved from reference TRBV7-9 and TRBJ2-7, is DTGVSQNPRHKITKRGQNVTFRCDPISEHNRLYWYRQTLGQGPEFLTYFQNEAQLEKSRLLSDRFSAERPKGSFSTLEIQRTEQGDSAMYLCASSLEYSGRPYEQYFGPGTRLTVT.

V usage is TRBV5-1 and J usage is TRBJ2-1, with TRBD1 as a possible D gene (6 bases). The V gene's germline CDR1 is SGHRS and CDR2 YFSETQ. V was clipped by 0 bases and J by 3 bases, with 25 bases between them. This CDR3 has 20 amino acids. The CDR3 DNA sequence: TGCGCCAGCAGCTTGGGCCGAAGGGGGTCTAGGGCCTGGGTCTACAATGAGCAGTTCTTC. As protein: CASSLGRRGSRAWVYNEQFF.

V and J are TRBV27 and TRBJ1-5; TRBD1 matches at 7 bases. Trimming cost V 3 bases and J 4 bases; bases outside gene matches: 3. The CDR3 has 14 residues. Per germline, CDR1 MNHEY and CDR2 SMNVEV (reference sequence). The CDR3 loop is CASSFGTENQPQHF. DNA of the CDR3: TGTGCCAGCAGTTTCGGGACAGAGAATCAGCCCCAGCATTTT.

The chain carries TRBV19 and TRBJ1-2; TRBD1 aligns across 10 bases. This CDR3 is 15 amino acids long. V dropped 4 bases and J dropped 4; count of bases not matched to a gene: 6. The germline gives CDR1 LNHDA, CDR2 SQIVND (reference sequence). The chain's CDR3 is CASSTGQGLPYGYTF. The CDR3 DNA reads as TGTGCCAGTAGTACGGGACAGGGGTTACCCTATGGCTACACCTTC.

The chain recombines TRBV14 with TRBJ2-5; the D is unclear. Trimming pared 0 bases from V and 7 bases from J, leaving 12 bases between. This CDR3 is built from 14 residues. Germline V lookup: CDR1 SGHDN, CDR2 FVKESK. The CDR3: CASSQEPRFGTQYF. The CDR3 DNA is TGTGCCAGCAGCCAAGAACCCCGGTTCGGGACCCAGTACTTC. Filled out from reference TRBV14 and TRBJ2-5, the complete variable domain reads EAGVTQFPSHSVIEKGQTVTLRCDPISGHDNLYWYRRVMGKEIKFLLHFVKESKQDESGMPNNRFLAERTGGTYSTLKVQPAELEDSGVYFCASSQEPRFGTQYFGPGTRLLVL.

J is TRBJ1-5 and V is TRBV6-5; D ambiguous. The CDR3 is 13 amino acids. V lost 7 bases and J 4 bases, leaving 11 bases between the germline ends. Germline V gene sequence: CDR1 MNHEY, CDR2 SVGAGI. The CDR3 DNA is TGTGCCAGCAACCAAGGAGTTAATCAGCCCCAGCATTTT. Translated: CASNQGVNQPQHF.

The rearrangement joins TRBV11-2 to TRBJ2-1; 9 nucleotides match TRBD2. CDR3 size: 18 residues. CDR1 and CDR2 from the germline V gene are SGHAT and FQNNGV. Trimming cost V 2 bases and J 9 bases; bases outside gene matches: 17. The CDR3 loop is CASSLRGGARGGPVEQFF. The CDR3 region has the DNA TGTGCCAGCAGCTTACGGGGCGGGGCGCGGGGGGGCCCAGTTGAGCAGTTCTTC.

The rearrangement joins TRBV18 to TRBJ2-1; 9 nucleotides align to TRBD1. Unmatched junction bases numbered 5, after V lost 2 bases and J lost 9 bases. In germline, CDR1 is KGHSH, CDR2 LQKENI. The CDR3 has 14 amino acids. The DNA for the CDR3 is TGTGCCAGCTCACCAGGGCAGGGACAGGGTGAGCAGTTCTTC. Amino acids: CASSPGQGQGEQFF.

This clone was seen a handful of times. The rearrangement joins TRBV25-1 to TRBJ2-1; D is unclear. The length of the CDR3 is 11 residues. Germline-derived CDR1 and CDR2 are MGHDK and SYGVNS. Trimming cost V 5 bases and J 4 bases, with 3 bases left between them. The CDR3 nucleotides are TGTGCCAGCAGTACTTACAATGAGCAGTTCTTC. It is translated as CASSTYNEQFF.

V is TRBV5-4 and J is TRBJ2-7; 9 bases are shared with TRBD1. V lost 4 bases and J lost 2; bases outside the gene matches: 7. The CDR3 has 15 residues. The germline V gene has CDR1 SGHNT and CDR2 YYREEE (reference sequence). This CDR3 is CASSVTGTGPYEQYF. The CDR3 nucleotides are TGTGCCAGCAGCGTAACCGGGACAGGGCCCTACGAGCAGTACTTC.

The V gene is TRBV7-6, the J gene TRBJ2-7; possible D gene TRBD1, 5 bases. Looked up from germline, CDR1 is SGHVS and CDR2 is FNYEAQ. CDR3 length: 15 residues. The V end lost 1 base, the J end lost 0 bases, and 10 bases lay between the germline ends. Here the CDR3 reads CASSLGGSLSYEQYF. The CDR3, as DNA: TGTGCCAGCAGCTTAGGGGGCAGCCTCTCCTACGAGCAGTACTTC.

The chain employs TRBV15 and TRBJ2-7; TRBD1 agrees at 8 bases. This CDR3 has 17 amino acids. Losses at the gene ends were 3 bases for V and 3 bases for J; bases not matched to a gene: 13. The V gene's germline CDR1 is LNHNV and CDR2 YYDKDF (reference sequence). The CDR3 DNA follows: TGTGCCACCAGCAGTCAAAAGGGGAGACAGGGGCACTACGAGCAGTACTTC. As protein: CATSSQKGRQGHYEQYF.

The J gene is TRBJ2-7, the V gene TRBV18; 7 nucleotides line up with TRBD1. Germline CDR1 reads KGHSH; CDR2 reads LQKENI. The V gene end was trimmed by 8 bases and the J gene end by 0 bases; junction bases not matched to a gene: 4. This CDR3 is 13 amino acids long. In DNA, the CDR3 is TGTGCCAGCCGTACAGGGGACTCCTACGAGCAGTACTTC. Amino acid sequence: CASRTGDSYEQYF.

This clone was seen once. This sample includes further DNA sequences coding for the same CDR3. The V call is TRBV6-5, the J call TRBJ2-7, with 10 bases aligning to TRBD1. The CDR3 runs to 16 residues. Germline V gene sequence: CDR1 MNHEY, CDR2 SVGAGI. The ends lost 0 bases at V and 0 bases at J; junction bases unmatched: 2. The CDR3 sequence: CASSYSGQGSSYEQYF. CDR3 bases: TGTGCCAGCAGTTACTCGGGACAGGGGAGCTCCTACGAGCAGTACTTC.

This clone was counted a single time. In DNA, the CDR3 is TGTGCCAGCAGTTCCCGACAGGCCTATGGCTACACCTTC. Translating gives CASSSRQAYGYTF. The genes are TRBV12-3 or TRBV12-4 and TRBJ1-2; tentative D call: TRBD1 (6 bases). V was cut by 4 bases and J by 4 bases, with 10 bases left in between. The CDR3 is made up of 13 amino acids.

CDR3 DNA: TGTGCCAGCTCACCATCTGCAGCAACTAATGAAAAACTGTTTTTT. Protein product: CASSPSAATNEKLFF. This chain uses TRBV18 with TRBJ1-4; D is unclear. The CDR3 is made up of 15 amino acids. Germline CDR1 reads KGHSH; CDR2 reads LQKENI. Trimming cost V 2 bases and J 0 bases, with 7 bases left between them. The variable domain in full, completed from reference TRBV18 and TRBJ1-4, reads NAGVMQNPRHLVRRRGQEARLRCSPMKGHSHVYWYRQLPEEGLKFMVYLQKENIIDESGMPKERFSAEFPKEGPSILRIQQVVRGDSAAYFCASSPSAATNEKLFFGSGTQLSVL.

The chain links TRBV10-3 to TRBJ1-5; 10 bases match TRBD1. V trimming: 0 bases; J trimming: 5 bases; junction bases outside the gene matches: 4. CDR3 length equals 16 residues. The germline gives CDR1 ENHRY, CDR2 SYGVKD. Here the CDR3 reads CAISESKTGGHQPQHF. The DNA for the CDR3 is TGTGCCATCAGTGAGTCGAAGACAGGGGGCCATCAGCCCCAGCATTTT.

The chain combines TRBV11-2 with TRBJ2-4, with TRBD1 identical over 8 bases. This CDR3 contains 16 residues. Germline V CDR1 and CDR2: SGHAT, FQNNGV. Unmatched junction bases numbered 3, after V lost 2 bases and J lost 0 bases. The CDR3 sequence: CASSLKTGVAKNIQYF. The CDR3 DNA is TGTGCCAGCAGCTTAAAGACAGGGGTAGCCAAAAACATTCAGTACTTC.